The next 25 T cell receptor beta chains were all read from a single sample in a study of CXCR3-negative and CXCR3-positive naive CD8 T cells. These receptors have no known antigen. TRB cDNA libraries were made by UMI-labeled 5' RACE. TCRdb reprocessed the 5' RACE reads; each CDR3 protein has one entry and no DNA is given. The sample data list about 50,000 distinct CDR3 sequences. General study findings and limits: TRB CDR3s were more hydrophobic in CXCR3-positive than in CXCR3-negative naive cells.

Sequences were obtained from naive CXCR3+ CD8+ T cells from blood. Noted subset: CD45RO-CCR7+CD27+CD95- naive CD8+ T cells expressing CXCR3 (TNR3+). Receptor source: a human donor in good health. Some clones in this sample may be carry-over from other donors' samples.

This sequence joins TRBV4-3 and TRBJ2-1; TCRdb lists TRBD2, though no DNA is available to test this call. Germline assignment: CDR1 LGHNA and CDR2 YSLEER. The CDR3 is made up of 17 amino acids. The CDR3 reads CASSQDRLEGGSNEQFF.

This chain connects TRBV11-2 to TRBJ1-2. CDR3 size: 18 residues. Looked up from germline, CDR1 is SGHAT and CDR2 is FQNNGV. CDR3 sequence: CASSRPPSGGAPFYGHTF.

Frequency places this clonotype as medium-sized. CDR3 protein: CASSLAGHTDTQYF. V gene TRBV7-2 combines with J gene TRBJ2-3. The CDR3 has 14 residues. Germline V gene sequence: CDR1 SGHTA, CDR2 FQGNSA.

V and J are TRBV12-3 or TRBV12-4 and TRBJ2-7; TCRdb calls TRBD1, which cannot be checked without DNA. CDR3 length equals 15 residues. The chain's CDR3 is CASSSGDRELDEQYF.

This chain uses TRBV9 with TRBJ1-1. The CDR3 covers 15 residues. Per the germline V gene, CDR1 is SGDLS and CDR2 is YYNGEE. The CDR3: CASSVVAAENTEAFF.

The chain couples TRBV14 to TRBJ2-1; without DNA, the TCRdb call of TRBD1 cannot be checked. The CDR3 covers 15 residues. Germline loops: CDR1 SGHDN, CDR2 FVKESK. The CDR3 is CASSQLLSGPNEQFF.

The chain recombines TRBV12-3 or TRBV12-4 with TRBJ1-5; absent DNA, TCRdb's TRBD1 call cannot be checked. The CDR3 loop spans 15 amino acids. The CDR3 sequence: CASSKTGLGNQPQHF.

CDR3 residues: CASSRGLVTGELFF. The chain uses TRBV7-2 and TRBJ2-2; TCRdb gives TRBD1 as the D gene, but with no DNA this cannot be confirmed. CDR1 and CDR2 from the germline V gene are SGHTA and FQGNSA. This CDR3 has 14 amino acids.

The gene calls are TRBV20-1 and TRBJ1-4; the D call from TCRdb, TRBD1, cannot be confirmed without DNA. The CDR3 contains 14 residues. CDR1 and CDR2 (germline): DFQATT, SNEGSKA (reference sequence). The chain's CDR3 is CSATTGTANEKLFF.

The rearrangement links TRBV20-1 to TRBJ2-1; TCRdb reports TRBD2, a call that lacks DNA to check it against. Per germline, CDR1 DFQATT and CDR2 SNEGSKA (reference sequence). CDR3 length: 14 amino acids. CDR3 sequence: CSARVPAGLNEQFF.

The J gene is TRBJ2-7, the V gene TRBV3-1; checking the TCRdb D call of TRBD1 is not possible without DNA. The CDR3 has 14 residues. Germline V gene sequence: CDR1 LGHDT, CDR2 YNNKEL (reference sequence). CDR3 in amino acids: CASSQAPTLGEQYF.

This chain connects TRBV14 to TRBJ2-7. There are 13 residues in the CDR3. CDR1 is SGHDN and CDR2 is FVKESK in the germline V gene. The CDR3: CASSPSTLVEQYF. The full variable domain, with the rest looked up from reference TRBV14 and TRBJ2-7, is EAGVTQFPSHSVIEKGQTVTLRCDPISGHDNLYWYRRVMGKEIKFLLHFVKESKQDESGMPNNRFLAERTGGTYSTLKVQPAELEDSGVYFCASSPSTLVEQYFGPGTRLTVT.

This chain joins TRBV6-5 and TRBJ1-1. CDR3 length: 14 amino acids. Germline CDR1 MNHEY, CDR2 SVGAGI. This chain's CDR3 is CASSYSFRWTEAFF.

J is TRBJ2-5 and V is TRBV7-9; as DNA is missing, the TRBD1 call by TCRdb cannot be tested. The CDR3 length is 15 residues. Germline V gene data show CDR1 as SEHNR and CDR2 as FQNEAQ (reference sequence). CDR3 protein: CASSAQGPSQETQYF. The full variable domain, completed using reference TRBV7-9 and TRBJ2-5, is DTGVSQNPRHKITKRGQNVTFRCDPISEHNRLYWYRQTLGQGPEFLTYFQNEAQLEKSRLLSDRFSAERPKGSFSTLEIQRTEQGDSAMYLCASSAQGPSQETQYFGPGTRLLVL.

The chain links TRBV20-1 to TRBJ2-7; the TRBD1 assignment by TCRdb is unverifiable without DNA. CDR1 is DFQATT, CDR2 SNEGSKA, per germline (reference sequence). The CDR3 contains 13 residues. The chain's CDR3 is CSATSDRAYEQYF.

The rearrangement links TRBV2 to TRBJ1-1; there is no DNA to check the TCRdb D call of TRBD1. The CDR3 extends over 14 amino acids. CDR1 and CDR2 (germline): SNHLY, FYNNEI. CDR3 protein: CASSGGQVNTEAFF.

CDR3 region: CASSSSRGRTDTQYF. The genes are TRBV13 and TRBJ2-3. CDR3 size: 15 residues. The germline V gene has CDR1 PRHDT and CDR2 FYEKMQ (reference sequence).

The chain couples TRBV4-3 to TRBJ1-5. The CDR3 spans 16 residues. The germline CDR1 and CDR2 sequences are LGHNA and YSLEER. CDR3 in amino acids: CASSQDLRSSNQPQHF.

This CDR3 is CASRLAGGLSETQYF. The J gene is TRBJ2-5, the V gene TRBV2; TCRdb's D gene call, TRBD2, goes unchecked for lack of DNA. This CDR3 comprises 15 residues. Looked up from germline, CDR1 is SNHLY and CDR2 is FYNNEI.

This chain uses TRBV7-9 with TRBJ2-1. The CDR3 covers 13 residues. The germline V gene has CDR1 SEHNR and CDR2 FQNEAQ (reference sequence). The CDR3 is CASSSYYLGEQFF.

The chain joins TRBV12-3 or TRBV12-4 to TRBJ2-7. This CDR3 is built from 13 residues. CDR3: CASRGLGPYEQYF.

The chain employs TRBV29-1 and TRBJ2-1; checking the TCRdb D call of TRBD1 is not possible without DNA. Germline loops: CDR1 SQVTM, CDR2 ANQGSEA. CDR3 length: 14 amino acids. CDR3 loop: CSVEDRGLYNEQFF.

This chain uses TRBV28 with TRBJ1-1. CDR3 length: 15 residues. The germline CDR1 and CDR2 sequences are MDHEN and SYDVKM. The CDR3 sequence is CASSLYAGLNTEAFF.

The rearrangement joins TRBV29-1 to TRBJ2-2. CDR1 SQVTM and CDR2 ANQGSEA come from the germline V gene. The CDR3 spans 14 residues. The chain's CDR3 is CSVVRKVGTGELFF.

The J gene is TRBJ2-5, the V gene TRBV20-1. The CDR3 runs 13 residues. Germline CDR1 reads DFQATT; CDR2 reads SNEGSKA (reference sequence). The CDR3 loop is CSAEVGEMETQYF.